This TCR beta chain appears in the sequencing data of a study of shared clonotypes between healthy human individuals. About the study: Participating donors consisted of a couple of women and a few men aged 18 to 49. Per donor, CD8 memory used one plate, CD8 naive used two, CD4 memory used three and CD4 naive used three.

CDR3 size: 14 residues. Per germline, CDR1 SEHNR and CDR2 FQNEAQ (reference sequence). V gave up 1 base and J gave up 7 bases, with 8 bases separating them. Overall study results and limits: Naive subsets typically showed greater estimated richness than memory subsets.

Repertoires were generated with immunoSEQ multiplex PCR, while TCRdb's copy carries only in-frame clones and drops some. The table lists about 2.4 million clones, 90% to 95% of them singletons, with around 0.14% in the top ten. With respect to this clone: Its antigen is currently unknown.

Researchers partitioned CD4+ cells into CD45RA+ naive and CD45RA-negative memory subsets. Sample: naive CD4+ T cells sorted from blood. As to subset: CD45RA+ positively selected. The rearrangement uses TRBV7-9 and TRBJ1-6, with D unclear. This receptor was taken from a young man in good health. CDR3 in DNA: TGTGCCAGCAGCTTAGACGGCAGAAATTCACCCCTCCACTTT. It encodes CASSLDGRNSPLHF.